This T cell receptor (beta chain) was sequenced during a study of T cell responses to AZD1222 COVID-19 vaccine (dated by TCRdb to about 2021). Describing the broader study: AZD1222 recipients given second doses at about 4 weeks or at about 12 weeks were pooled, since spike-specific TCR depth and breadth were not found to differ between the two schedules. TCR sequencing covered roughly 230 trial participants: approximately 200 given two doses of AZD1222 and approximately 25 given two doses of MenACWY control vaccine. Trial participants were enrolled by age into 18-55, 56-69 and 70-plus year subgroups, with 148, 28 and 57 TCR-sequenced participants respectively.

The CDR3 regions of human TCRbeta chains were analyzed by immunosequencing. Per the original workflow: Repertoire TCRs were matched against a reference library of SARS-CoV-2-specific TCRs generated with the MIRA antigen-specificity platform. Breadth was defined as the fraction of unique TCRs that were SARS-CoV-2-associated. Depth was defined as the fraction of total T cells that were SARS-CoV-2-associated. Using the MIRA data, every spike-specific TCR was mapped to the spike region that the TCR reacted to and assigned to either a CD4 or a CD8 class. Log10-transformed breadth and depth values were compared by one-way ANOVA with Sidak's multiple comparisons tests. The table was pulled from immuneACCESS by TCRdb, which kept in-frame rearrangements only. Such tables lose some clones; where checked, under half of the loss comes from unresolved V genes, and the rest has no known cause. From that table come the V and J calls and clone size; the DNA was used to work out D and trimming. A total of 95,000 to 100,000 clones appear in this sample, 85% to 90% of them only once. The ten largest clonotypes hold about 1.4% of the sample.

What this sample's time point label stands for: baseline before first vaccination. Vaccinee samples were obtained from the UK trials COV001 and COV002, which included a single-blind randomized controlled phase 2/3 trial of AZD1222 (ChAdOx1 nCoV-19) in healthy adults. Trial participant PBMC samples were collected at day 0 and day 28 after the second dose for TCRbeta chain sequencing. Notes on this clone: The antigen it binds to is not known. There are no base qualities to consult, and no much larger clone falls within one base.

Overall study outcomes, separate from this receptor: Spike-specific TCR breadth and depth rose significantly after two AZD1222 doses compared with day 0 and with MenACWY recipients. Nearly half of unique spike-specific TCRs reportedly recognized epitopes outside regions mutated in the B.1.351 and B.1.1.7 variants. In the small 56-69-year group, the increase in depth fell short of significance, most likely because of low power. Participants were mostly white British and included more females than males, and it was suggested by the authors that clonal diversity may have been underestimated. Conclusions about previously exposed vaccinees were limited because only six AZD1222 recipients were SARS-CoV-2 seropositive at baseline. The whole spike protein was spanned by vaccine-associated CD4 TCRs, and dominant responses were seen in regions 160-218 and 743-854. Because no day 14 peak-response samples were available, the repertoires could be characterized only after the peak T cell response.

The sample was peripheral blood, taken on day 0 of AZD1222 vaccination. The source of this sequence is an adult in good health.

The DNA sequence follows: TGTGCCAGCAGCTTCGGGTCTGGCAATCAGCCCCAGCATTTT. Protein translation: CASSFGSGNQPQHF. The receptor chain draws on TRBV28 and TRBJ1-5; no D gene is confidently identified. The germline V gene yields MDHEN for CDR1 and SYDVKM for CDR2. The germline ends are 11 bases apart after V is trimmed by 6 bases and J by 2 bases. From its cysteine to its phenylalanine, the CDR3 spans 14 amino acids. The read is trimmed to its CDR3 DNA, 42 bases read in frame from base 1.